The 5 T cell receptor beta chains listed next were all sequenced from one sample in a study of T cell clones after liver transplantation. Libraries were prepared by immunoSEQ multiplex PCR; TCRdb keeps only in-frame clonotypes and omits some of them. The table shows roughly 73,000 clones, with about 80% occurring only once. The sample was CD4+ T cells from blood, taken before liver transplant. The receptors were gathered from a human donor who received a liver transplant.

This CDR3 reads CASREQTSGSDTQYF. DNA for the CDR3: TGTGCCAGCAGGGAACAGACTAGCGGGAGTGATACGCAGTATTTT. V and J are TRBV6-6 and TRBJ2-3; 12 bases are a match to TRBD2. Germline lookup yields CDR1 MNHNY and CDR2 SVGAGI (reference sequence). CDR3 length: 15 amino acids. V trimming: 6 bases; J trimming: 6 bases; junction bases outside the gene matches: 7.

This clone was observed a handful of times. This chain uses TRBV11-3 with TRBJ2-2, with D uncertain. This CDR3 has 14 amino acids. CDR1 SGHNT and CDR2 YENEEA come from the germline V gene. The ends were cut back, 5 bases at V and 1 base at J, with 8 bases in the middle. The chain's CDR3 is CASSHYRNTGELFF. The CDR3 DNA reads TGTGCCAGCAGCCACTACAGGAACACCGGGGAGCTGTTTTTT. Drawing the rest from reference TRBV11-3 and TRBJ2-2, the complete variable domain is EAGVVQSPRYKIIEKKQPVAFWCNPISGHNTLYWYLQNLGQGPELLIRYENEEAVDDSQLPKDRFSAERLKGVDSTLKIQPAELGDSAVYLCASSHYRNTGELFFGEGSRLTVL.

This clone was found once. The genes are TRBV9 and TRBJ1-2, with 10 bases matching TRBD1. J was trimmed by 4 bases and V by 2 bases; bases with no gene match: 5. This CDR3 is 15 amino acids long. The germline gives CDR1 SGDLS, CDR2 YYNGEE. The chain's CDR3 is CASSVDWTGGYGYTF. Written as DNA, the CDR3 is TGTGCCAGCAGCGTGGACTGGACAGGGGGCTATGGCTACACCTTC.

The chain has TRBV2 and TRBJ2-1; D gene ambiguous. Trimming cost V 6 bases and J 0 bases, with 12 bases left between them. CDR3 length: 15 residues. Germline-derived CDR1 and CDR2 are SNHLY and FYNNEI. The CDR3 DNA is TGTGCCAGCAGGCCGGACGGAAGCTCCTACAATGAGCAGTTCTTC. The encoded protein is CASRPDGSSYNEQFF.

V and J are TRBV27 and TRBJ2-1, with 15 bases lining up with TRBD2. Germline assignment: CDR1 MNHEY and CDR2 SMNVEV (reference sequence). The CDR3 has 16 residues. V lost 3 bases, J lost 4 bases, and 1 base stayed unmatched. The CDR3 bases are TGTGCCAGCAGTTTCGGACTAGCGGGAGGGTACAATGAGCAGTTCTTC. Its translation: CASSFGLAGGYNEQFF.